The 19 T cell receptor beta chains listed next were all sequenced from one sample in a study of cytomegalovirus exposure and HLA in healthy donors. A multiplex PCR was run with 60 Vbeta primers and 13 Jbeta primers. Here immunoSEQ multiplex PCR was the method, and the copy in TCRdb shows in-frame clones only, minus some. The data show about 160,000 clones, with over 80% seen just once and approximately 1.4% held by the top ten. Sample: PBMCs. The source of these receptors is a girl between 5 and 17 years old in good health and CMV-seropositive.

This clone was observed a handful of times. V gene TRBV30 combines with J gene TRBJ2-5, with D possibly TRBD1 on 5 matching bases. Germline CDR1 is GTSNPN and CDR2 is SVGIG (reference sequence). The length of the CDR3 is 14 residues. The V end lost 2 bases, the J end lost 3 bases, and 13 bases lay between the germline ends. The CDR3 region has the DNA TGTGCCTGGAGTATGGGGCTTGGGGAAGAGACCCAGTACTTC. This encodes CAWSMGLGEETQYF. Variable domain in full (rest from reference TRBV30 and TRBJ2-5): SQTIHQWPATLVQPVGSPLSLECTVEGTSNPNLYWYRQAAGRGLQLLFYSVGIGQISSEVPQNLSASRPQDRQFILSSKKLLLSDSGFYLCAWSMGLGEETQYFGPGTRLLVL.

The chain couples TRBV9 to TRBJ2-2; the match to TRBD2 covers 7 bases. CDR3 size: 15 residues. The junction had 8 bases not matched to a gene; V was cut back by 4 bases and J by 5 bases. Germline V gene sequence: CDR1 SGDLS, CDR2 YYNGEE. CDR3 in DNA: TGTGCCAGCAGCACCCGCGCGGGGGAGACCGGGGAGCTGTTTTTT. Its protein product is CASSTRAGETGELFF.

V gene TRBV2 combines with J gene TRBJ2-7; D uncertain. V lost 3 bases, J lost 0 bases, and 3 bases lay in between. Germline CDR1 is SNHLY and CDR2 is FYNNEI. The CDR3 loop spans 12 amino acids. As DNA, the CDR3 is TGTGCCAGCAGTGAGAGCTCCTACGAGCAGTACTTC. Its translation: CASSESSYEQYF. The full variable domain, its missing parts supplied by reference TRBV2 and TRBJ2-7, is EPEVTQTPSHQVTQMGQEVILRCVPISNHLYFYWYRQILGQKVEFLVSFYNNEISEKSEIFDDQFSVERPDGSNFTLKIRSTKLEDSAMYFCASSESSYEQYFGPGTRLTVT.

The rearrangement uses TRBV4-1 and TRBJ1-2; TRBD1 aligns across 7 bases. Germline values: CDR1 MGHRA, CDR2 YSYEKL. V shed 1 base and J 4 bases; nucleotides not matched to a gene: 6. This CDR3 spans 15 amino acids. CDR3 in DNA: TGCGCCAGCAGCCAAGTGACAGGGACCTTCTATGGCTACACCTTC. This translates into CASSQVTGTFYGYTF.

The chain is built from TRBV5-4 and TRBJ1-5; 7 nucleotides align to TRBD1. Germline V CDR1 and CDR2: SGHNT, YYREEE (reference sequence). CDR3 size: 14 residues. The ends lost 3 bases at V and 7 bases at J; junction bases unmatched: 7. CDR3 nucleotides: TGTGCCAGCAGCTCGACAGGGACGAAACAGCCCCAGCATTTT. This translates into CASSSTGTKQPQHF. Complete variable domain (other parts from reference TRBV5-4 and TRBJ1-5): ETGVTQSPTHLIKTRGQQVTLRCSSQSGHNTVSWYQQALGQGPQFIFQYYREEENGRGNFPPRFSGLQFPNYSSELNVNALELDDSALYLCASSSTGTKQPQHFGDGTRLSIL.

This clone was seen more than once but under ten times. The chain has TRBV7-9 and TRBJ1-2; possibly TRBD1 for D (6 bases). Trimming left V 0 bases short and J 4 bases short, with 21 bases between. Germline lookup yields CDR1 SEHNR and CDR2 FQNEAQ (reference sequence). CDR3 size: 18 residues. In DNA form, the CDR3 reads TGTGCCAGCAGCTTAGCGGGGGACGGGGGGCTCCTCTCCTATGGCTACACCTTC. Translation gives CASSLAGDGGLLSYGYTF.

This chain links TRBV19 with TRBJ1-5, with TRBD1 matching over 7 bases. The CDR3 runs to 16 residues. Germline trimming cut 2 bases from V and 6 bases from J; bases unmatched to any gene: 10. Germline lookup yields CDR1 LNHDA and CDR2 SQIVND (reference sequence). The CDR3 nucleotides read TGTGCCAGTAGTATATGGGCCAGGGGGAGCGGTCAGCCCCAGCATTTT. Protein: CASSIWARGSGQPQHF. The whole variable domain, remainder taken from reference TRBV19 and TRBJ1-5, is DGGITQSPKYLFRKEGQNVTLSCEQNLNHDAMYWYRQDPGQGLRLIYYSQIVNDFQKGDIAEGYSVSREKKESFPLTVTSAQKNPTAFYLCASSIWARGSGQPQHFGDGTRLSIL.

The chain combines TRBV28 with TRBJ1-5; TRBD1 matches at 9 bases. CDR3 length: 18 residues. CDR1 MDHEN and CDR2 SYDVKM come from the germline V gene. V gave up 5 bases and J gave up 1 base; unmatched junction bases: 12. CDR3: CASSDRGGGLRSNQPQHF. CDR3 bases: TGTGCCAGCAGTGACAGGGGGGGCGGGCTAAGGAGCAATCAGCCCCAGCATTTT. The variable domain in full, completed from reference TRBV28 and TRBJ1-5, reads DVKVTQSSRYLVKRTGEKVFLECVQDMDHENMFWYRQDPGLGLRLIYFSYDVKMKEKGDIPEGYSVSREKKERFSLILESASTNQTSMYLCASSDRGGGLRSNQPQHFGDGTRLSIL.

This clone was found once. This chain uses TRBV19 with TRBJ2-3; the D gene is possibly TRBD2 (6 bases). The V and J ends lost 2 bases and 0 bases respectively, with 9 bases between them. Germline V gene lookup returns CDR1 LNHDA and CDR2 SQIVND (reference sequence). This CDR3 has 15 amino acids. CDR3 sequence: CASSIQAGSTDTQYF. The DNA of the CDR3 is TGTGCCAGTAGTATACAAGCGGGTAGCACAGATACGCAGTATTTT. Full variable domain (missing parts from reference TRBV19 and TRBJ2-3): DGGITQSPKYLFRKEGQNVTLSCEQNLNHDAMYWYRQDPGQGLRLIYYSQIVNDFQKGDIAEGYSVSREKKESFPLTVTSAQKNPTAFYLCASSIQAGSTDTQYFGPGTRLTVL.

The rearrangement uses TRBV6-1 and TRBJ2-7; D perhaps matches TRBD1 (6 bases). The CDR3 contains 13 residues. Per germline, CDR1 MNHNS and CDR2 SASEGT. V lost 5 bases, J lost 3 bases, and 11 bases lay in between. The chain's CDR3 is CASSTWDNYEQYF. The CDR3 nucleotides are TGTGCCAGCAGTACCTGGGACAACTACGAGCAGTACTTC.

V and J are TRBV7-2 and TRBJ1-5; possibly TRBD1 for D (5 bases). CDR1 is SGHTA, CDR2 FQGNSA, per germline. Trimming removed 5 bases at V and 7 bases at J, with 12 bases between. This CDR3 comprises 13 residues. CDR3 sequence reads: CASSRGGSQPQHF. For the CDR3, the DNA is TGTGCCAGCAGCCGGGGGGGGAGCCAGCCCCAGCATTTT. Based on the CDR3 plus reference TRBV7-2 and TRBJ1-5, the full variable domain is GAGVSQSPSNKVTEKGKDVELRCDPISGHTALYWYRQSLGQGLEFLIYFQGNSAPDKSGLPSDRFSAERTGGSVSTLTIQRTQQEDSAVYLCASSRGGSQPQHFGDGTRLSIL.

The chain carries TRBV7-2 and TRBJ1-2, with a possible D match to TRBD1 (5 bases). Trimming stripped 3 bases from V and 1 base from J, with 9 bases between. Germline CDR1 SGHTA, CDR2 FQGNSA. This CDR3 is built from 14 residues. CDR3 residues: CASSFDRLNYGYTF. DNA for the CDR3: TGTGCCAGCAGCTTTGACAGACTTAACTATGGCTACACCTTC.

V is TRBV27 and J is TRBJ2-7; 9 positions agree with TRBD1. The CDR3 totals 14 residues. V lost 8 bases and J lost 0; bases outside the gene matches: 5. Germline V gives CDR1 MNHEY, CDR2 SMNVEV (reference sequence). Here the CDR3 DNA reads TGTGCCAGCGGCCGGGACAGGGACTCCTACGAGCAGTACTTC. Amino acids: CASGRDRDSYEQYF.

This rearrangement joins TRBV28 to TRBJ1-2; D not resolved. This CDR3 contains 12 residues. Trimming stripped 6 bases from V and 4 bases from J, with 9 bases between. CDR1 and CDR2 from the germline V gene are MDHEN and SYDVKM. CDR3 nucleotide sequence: TGTGCCAGCAGCCCTTACACCTATGGCTACACCTTC. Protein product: CASSPYTYGYTF.

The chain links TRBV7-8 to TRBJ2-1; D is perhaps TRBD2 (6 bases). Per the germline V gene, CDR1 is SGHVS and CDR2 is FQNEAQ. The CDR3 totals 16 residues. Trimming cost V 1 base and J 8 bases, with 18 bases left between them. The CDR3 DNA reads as TGTGCCAGCAGCTTAGTTGTACGGGGAGGTCGGGATGAGCAGTTCTTC. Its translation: CASSLVVRGGRDEQFF.

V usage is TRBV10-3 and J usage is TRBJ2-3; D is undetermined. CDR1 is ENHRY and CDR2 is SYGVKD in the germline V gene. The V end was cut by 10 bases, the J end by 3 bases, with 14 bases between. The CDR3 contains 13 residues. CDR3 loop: CATHSVGTDTQYF. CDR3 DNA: TGTGCCACCCACTCTGTCGGGACAGATACGCAGTATTTT.

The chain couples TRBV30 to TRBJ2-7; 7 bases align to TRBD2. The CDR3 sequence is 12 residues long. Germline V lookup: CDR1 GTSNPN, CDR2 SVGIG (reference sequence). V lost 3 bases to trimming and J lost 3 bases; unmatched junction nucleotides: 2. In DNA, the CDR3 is TGTGCCTGGAGCTGGGGGGGCTACGAGCAGTACTTC. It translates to CAWSWGGYEQYF.

CDR3 sequence reads: CASSWGQEVVYNEQFF. The DNA for the CDR3 is TGTGCCAGCAGCTGGGGACAGGAGGTGGTGTACAATGAGCAGTTCTTC. V gene TRBV5-6 combines with J gene TRBJ2-1, with 8 bases aligning to TRBD1. Unmatched junction bases numbered 9, after V lost 3 bases and J lost 4 bases. The germline V gene has CDR1 SGHDT and CDR2 YYEEEE. This CDR3 region has 16 residues.

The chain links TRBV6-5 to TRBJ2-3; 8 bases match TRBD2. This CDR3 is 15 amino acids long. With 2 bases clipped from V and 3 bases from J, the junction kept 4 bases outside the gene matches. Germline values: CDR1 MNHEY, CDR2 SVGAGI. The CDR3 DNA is TGTGCCAGCAGTTACAACGGGAGGGGTACAGATACGCAGTATTTT. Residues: CASSYNGRGTDTQYF.